The 20 T cell receptor beta chains below come from one sample, sequenced in a study of Graves' ophthalmopathy and Graves' hyperthyroidism. Using RNA transcripts, the TCR beta CDR3 regions were amplified. An opening RT-PCR round employed HTBI primers and preceded a second-round multiplex PCR. TCRdb itself ran the multiplex PCR reads through MiXCR, one entry per CDR3 protein. The table lists 500,000 to 800,000 distinct CDR3 sequences, roughly two fifths of them singletons. Specimen: peripheral blood. The receptors originated from an adult man with Graves' ophthalmopathy.

J is TRBJ1-5 and V is TRBV29-1, with D possibly TRBD1 on 5 matching bases. CDR3 length: 13 residues. Deletions cut 8 bases from V and 2 bases from J, with 13 bases between. Germline CDR1 and CDR2: SQVTM and ANQGSEA. The CDR3 DNA reads as TGCAGCTTATGGGGGGACGGCAATCAGCCCCAGCATTTT. Its protein product is CSLWGDGNQPQHF.

A note on this clonotype: A read error may produce the germline difference seen at one junction end. V and J are TRBV6-1 and TRBJ2-2, with D perhaps TRBD2 (6 bases). CDR1 MNHNS and CDR2 SASEGT come from the germline V gene. CDR3 size: 13 residues. CDR3 nucleotide sequence: TGTGCCAGCACTGCGGGGAACTCCGGGGAGCTGTTTTTT. Residues: CASTAGNSGELFF.

This clonotype was seen a few times. V gene TRBV12-3 or TRBV12-4 combines with J gene TRBJ1-1; 11 nucleotides line up with TRBD1. With 6 bases clipped from V and 4 bases from J, the junction kept 4 bases outside the gene matches. The CDR3 consists of 14 residues. CDR3 in amino acids: CASSRDRGSTEAFF. Here the CDR3 DNA reads TGTGCCAGCAGCCGGGACAGGGGGAGCACTGAAGCTTTCTTT.

The gene calls are TRBV29-1 and TRBJ1-1, with 11 positions matching TRBD1. The V segment lost 6 bases and the J segment 2 bases; nucleotides outside the gene matches: 11. CDR1 SQVTM and CDR2 ANQGSEA come from the germline V gene. This CDR3 region has 16 residues. CDR3 region: CSVAGTGGLLNTEAFF. The DNA of the CDR3 is TGCAGCGTGGCCGGGACAGGGGGACTACTAAACACTGAAGCTTTCTTT.

Points on this clonotype: At one end the junction does not follow the germline gene, possibly because of a read error. The chain carries TRBV19 and TRBJ2-5; possible D gene TRBD1, 5 bases. CDR3 size: 13 residues. Germline V lookup: CDR1 LNHDA, CDR2 SQIVND (reference sequence). The CDR3 reads CASSPQGVEIQYF. DNA for the CDR3: TGTGCCAGTAGTCCCCAAGGGGTGGAGATCCAGTACTTC.

The CDR3 loop is CASSYGITSGGADEQYF. CDR3 DNA: TGTGCCAGCAGTTACGGGATAACTAGCGGGGGGGCCGACGAGCAGTACTTC. The chain uses TRBV6-2 or TRBV6-3 and TRBJ2-7; 13 nucleotides line up with TRBD2. V lost 2 bases and J lost 5; bases outside the gene matches: 9. Per germline, CDR1 MNHEY and CDR2 SVGEGT. This CDR3 has 17 amino acids.

This clonotype was detected many times. The chain uses TRBV7-9 and TRBJ1-4; 10 nucleotides line up with TRBD1. The CDR3 is made up of 17 amino acids. Germline assignment: CDR1 SEHNR and CDR2 FQNEAQ (reference sequence). V lost 3 bases and J lost 8; bases outside the gene matches: 12. The CDR3 is CASSLLRTGGMVEKLFF. As DNA, the CDR3 is TGTGCCAGCAGCTTGCTAAGGACAGGGGGAATGGTGGAAAAACTGTTTTTT.

This clonotype was counted a few times. The gene calls are TRBV4-2 and TRBJ2-7; D call uncertain. Looked up from germline, CDR1 is LGHNA and CDR2 is YNFKEQ. The CDR3 contains 15 residues. V dropped 0 bases and J dropped 6 bases, with 15 bases sitting between them. CDR3 sequence: CASSQEASPASEQYF. In DNA form, the CDR3 reads TGTGCCAGCAGCCAAGAGGCCTCACCGGCGTCCGAGCAGTACTTC.

This clonotype was picked up many times. This chain links TRBV20-1 with TRBJ2-5, with 8 bases aligning to TRBD2. Losses at the gene ends were 0 bases for V and 5 bases for J; bases not matched to a gene: 5. This CDR3 has 14 amino acids. CDR1 and CDR2 from the germline V gene are DFQATT and SNEGSKA (reference sequence). This chain's CDR3 is CSARDLASGETQYF. CDR3 nucleotides: TGCAGTGCTAGAGATTTGGCTAGCGGGGAGACCCAGTACTTC.

The CDR3 nucleotides read TGTGCCAGCAGCGTTTTGTTGACAGCTGTGAACACTGAAGCTTTCTTT. This codes for CASSVLLTAVNTEAFF. This chain links TRBV7-3 with TRBJ1-1; D perhaps matches TRBD1 (5 bases). CDR3 length equals 16 residues. Per the germline V gene, CDR1 is SGHTA and CDR2 is FQGTGA. Trimming cost V 5 bases and J 0 bases, with 16 bases left between them.

As concerns this clonotype: Since a much larger clone is just one base distant, this may be a read error. The chain employs TRBV5-1 and TRBJ2-5, with D possibly called TRBD1 or TRBD2 (6 bases each). The CDR3 extends over 15 amino acids. V was cut by 2 bases and J by 7 bases, with 18 bases left in between. The germline V gene encodes CDR1 SGHRS and CDR2 YFSETQ. CDR3 sequence reads: CASSFVWGAEGTQYF. The CDR3 bases are TGCGCCAGCAGCTTTGTATGGGGGGCTGAGGGGACCCAGTACTTC.

This clonotype was counted many times. This chain links TRBV2 with TRBJ1-2, with a possible D match to TRBD1 (6 bases). The CDR3 contains 14 residues. V lost 0 bases, J lost 1 base, and 6 bases lay in between. Per the germline V gene, CDR1 is SNHLY and CDR2 is FYNNEI. This chain's CDR3 is CASSEAGGNYGYTF. CDR3 DNA sequence: TGTGCCAGCAGTGAAGCAGGGGGTAACTATGGCTACACCTTC.

This sequence joins TRBV12-3 or TRBV12-4 and TRBJ2-2; D may be TRBD1 (6 bases). The CDR3 is 14 amino acids. V dropped 6 bases and J dropped 7 bases, with 15 bases sitting between them. This CDR3 reads CASRPQGVGGELFF. As DNA, the CDR3 is TGTGCCAGCAGACCACAGGGTGTGGGCGGGGAGCTGTTTTTT.

In this sample, this clonotype turned up many times. The gene calls are TRBV19 and TRBJ1-2, with TRBD1 identical over 7 bases. Looked up from germline, CDR1 is LNHDA and CDR2 is SQIVND (reference sequence). V shed 6 bases and J 5 bases; nucleotides not matched to a gene: 6. CDR3 length: 13 residues. The CDR3 is CASRGTVLYGYTF. DNA of the CDR3: TGTGCCAGTAGGGGGACAGTTCTTTATGGCTACACCTTC. The complete variable domain, with remaining parts taken from reference TRBV19 and TRBJ1-2, reads DGGITQSPKYLFRKEGQNVTLSCEQNLNHDAMYWYRQDPGQGLRLIYYSQIVNDFQKGDIAEGYSVSREKKESFPLTVTSAQKNPTAFYLCASRGTVLYGYTFGSGTRLTVV.

The chain recombines TRBV10-3 with TRBJ2-7; no definite D call. This CDR3 is built from 10 residues. V lost 11 bases and J 4 bases, leaving 9 bases between the germline ends. Germline V lookup: CDR1 ENHRY, CDR2 SYGVKD. CDR3 protein: CAGKLYEQYF. The CDR3 bases are TGTGCCGGGAAGCTATACGAGCAGTACTTC.

The sample holds one count of this clonotype. One junction end disagrees with the germline gene, perhaps due to a read error. The chain couples TRBV7-9 to TRBJ2-2; D perhaps matches TRBD2 (6 bases). CDR1 is SEHNR, CDR2 FQNEAQ, per germline (reference sequence). The CDR3 is 15 amino acids. This chain's CDR3 is CASSRRRSNTGGLFF. The CDR3, as DNA: TGTGCCAGCAGCCGACGGCGATCGAACACCGGGGGGCTGTTTTTT.

This clonotype was seen a handful of times. This sequence joins TRBV12-3 or TRBV12-4 and TRBJ2-7, with D perhaps TRBD1 (5 bases). V was pared by 7 bases and J by 3 bases, with 19 bases between. The CDR3 totals 15 residues. The CDR3 nucleotides are TGTGCCAGCATAATTTGTAGGGGTAACGACTACGAGCAGTACTTC. This codes for CASIICRGNDYEQYF.

Only a few counts were recorded for this clonotype. This chain uses TRBV25-1 with TRBJ1-4, with D hard to call. Trimming took 4 bases from V and 2 from J, leaving 14 bases between them. The CDR3 is 16 amino acids. Germline CDR1 MGHDK, CDR2 SYGVNS. The CDR3 nucleotides are TGTGCCAGCAGTGTTGGTGGTATTTCGACTAATGAAAAACTGTTTTTT. It translates to CASSVGGISTNEKLFF.

This clonotype was recorded a few times. The chain couples TRBV4-2 to TRBJ2-7; perhaps TRBD1 as D (6 bases). The CDR3 loop spans 16 amino acids. Trimming removed 0 bases from V and 0 bases from J, with 12 bases in between. Germline-derived CDR1 and CDR2 are LGHNA and YNFKEQ. CDR3 sequence: CASSQEGGQLSYEQYF. For the CDR3, the DNA is TGTGCCAGCAGCCAAGAGGGTGGACAGCTCTCCTACGAGCAGTACTTC.

The gene calls are TRBV9 and TRBJ2-5; 7 positions match TRBD2. V shed 0 bases, J shed 11 bases, and the junction held 13 bases outside the gene matches. Germline V CDR1 and CDR2: SGDLS, YYNGEE. This CDR3 has 15 amino acids. CDR3 in DNA: TGTGCCAGCAGCGTAGCCGGACTAGAATCGGGTACGCAGTACTTC. Amino acid sequence: CASSVAGLESGTQYF.